The present T cell receptor beta chain was sequenced within a study of cytomegalovirus exposure and HLA in healthy donors. The assay was immunoSEQ multiplex PCR, and TCRdb's table has in-frame clones only and misses some. In the table there are about 200,000 clones, roughly 84% of which are singletons. This clone has a single count. Sequenced sample: PBMCs. The TCR was taken from a woman aged 18-35 years in good health and CMV-seropositive.

CDR3 loop: CAWTPWAGGYNEQFF. The CDR3 DNA sequence: TGTGCCTGGACCCCCTGGGCGGGAGGGTACAATGAGCAGTTCTTC. The genes are TRBV30 and TRBJ2-1; 9 nucleotides line up with TRBD2. The CDR3 is made up of 15 amino acids. V lost 4 bases and J lost 4; bases outside the gene matches: 8. Germline V gene data show CDR1 as GTSNPN and CDR2 as SVGIG (reference sequence).